What follows describes a single T cell receptor (beta chain). Its antigen is unidentified. The data stem from a study of OX40 agonist ivuxolimab in advanced cancers. The study, taken as a whole, reports: At 0.1 to 3.0 mg/kg and by week 6, clonal expansion occurred in CD4+ and CD8+ blood T cells.

The assay was immunoSEQ multiplex PCR, and TCRdb's table has in-frame clones only and misses some. Here the sample spans 70,000 or so clones, around 90% being singletons. The germline gives CDR1 SQVTM, CDR2 ANQGSEA. The CDR3 runs 14 residues. This sample comprised CD4+ or CD8+ T cells sorted from blood, obtained in a trial of the OX40 agonist ivuxolimab. This sequence joins TRBV29-1 and TRBJ2-1; D not resolved. The clonotype was recovered from an adult with an advanced solid tumor such as melanoma, head and neck, liver or kidney cancer. Here the CDR3 DNA reads TGCACCACCTACTCTACCTTTTCAACAAGTGAGCAGTTCTTC. Translation gives CTTYSTFSTSEQFF.